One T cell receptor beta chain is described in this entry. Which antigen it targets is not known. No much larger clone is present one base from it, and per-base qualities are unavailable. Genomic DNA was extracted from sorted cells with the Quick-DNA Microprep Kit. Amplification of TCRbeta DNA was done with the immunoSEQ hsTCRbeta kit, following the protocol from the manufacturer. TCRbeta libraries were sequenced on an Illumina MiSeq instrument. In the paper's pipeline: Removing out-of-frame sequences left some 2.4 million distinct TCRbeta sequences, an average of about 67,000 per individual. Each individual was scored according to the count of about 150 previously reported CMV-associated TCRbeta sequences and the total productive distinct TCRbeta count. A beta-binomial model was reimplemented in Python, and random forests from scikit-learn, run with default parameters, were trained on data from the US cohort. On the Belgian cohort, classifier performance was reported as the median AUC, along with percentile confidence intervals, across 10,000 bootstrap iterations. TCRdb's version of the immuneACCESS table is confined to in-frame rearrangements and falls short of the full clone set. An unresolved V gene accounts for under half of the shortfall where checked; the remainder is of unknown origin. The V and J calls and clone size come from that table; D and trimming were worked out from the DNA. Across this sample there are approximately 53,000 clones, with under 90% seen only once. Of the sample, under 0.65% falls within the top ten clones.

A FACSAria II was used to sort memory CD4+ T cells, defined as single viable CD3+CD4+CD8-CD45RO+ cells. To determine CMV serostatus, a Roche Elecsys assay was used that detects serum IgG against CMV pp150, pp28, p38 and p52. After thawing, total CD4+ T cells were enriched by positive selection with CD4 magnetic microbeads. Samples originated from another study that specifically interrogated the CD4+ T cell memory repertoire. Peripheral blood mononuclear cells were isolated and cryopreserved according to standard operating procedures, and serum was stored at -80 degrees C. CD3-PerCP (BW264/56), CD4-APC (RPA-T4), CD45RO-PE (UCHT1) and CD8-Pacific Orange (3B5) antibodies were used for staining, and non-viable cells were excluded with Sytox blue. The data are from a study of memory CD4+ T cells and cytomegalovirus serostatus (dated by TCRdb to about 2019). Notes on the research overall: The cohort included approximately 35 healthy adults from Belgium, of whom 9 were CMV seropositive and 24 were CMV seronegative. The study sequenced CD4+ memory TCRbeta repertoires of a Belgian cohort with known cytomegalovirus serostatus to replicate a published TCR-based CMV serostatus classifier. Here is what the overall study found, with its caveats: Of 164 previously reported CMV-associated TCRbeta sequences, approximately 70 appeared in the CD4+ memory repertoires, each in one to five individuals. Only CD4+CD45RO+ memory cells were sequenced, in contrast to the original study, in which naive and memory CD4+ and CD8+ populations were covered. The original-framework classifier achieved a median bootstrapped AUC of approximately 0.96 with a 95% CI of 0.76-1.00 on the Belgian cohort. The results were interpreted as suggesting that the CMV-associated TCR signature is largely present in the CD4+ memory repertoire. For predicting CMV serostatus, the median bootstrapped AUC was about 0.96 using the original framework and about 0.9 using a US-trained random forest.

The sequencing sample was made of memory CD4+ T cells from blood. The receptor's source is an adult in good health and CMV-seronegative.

The nucleotides read TGTGCCAGCAGCTCTATCACAGGTGAAGCTTTCTTT. This yields the protein CASSSITGEAFF. The chain uses TRBV5-4 and TRBJ1-1; 5 matching bases give a weak D call of TRBD1. From the germline V gene (reference sequence), CDR1 is SGHNT and CDR2 is YYREEE. Relative to germline, V is 3 bases shorter and J is 7 bases shorter, with 10 bases between their ends. From cysteine to phenylalanine, the CDR3 is 12 amino acids long. The entry retains the CDR3 DNA only, 36 bases that are in frame from base 1.